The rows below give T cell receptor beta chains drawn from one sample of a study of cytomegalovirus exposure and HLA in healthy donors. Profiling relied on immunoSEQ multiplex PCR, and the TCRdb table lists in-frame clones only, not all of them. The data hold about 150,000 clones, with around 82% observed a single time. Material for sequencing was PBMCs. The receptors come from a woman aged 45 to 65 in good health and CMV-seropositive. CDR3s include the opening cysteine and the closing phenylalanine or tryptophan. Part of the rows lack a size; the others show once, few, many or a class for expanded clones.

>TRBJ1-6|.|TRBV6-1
CAIARGTENSPLHF
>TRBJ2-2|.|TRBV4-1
CASRGTVGELFF
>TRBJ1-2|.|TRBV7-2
CASRGGSGRGYTF
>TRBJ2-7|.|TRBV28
CASSLGGRPGEQYF
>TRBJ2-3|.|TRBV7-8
CASSTTGVLSTDTQYF
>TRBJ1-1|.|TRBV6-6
CASSPTGGREAFF
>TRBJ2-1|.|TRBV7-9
CASSRGTSFIDEQFF
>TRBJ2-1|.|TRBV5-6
CASSEWGTSDNEQFF
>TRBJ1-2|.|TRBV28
CASSSGQGLIANYGYTF
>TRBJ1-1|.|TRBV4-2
CASSRNRGGMNTEAFF
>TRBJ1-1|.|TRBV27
CASSFKWGGMNTEAFF
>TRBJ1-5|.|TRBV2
CASSRGQWNQPQHF
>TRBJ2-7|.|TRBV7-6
CASSLGPSSYEQYF
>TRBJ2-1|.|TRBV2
CASIAGKLEQFF
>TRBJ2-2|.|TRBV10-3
CAISVAGGYTGELFF
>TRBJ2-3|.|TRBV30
CAWSVHLRTGNTDTQYF
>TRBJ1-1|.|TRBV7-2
CASSPTTAGGPWRAFF
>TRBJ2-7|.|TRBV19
CASTPGQLTYEQYF
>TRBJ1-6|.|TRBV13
CASSQGRSPLHF
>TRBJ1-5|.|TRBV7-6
CASSQDRFQPQHF
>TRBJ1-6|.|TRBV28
CASSLRGVSSYNSPLHF
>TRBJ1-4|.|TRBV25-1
CASEGGGFKKLFF
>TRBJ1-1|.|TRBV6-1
CASSEGSGGAEAFF
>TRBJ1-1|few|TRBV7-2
CASSFPGQVEAFF
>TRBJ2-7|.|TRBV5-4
CASSYGGVGEQYF
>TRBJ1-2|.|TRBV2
CASSDVSDNHGYTF
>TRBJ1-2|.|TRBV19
CASQRNRFYGYTF
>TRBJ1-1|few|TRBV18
CASSSTGRGMNTEAFF
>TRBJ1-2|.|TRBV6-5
CASSLGTGLGYTF
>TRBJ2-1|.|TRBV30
CAWASGTDNEQFF
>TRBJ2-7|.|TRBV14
CASSQVGAWFREQYF
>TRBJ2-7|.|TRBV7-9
CASSHPARQSYEQYF
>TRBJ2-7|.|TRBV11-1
CASSAGTGGYEQYF
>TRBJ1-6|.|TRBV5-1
CASSPNLGQGSSPLHF
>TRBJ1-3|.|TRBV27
CASSLDRAGNTIYF
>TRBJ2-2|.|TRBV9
CASSVEGHNTGELFF
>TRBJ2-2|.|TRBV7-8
CASRQSRGGLTGELFF
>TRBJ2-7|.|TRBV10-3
CAISESGQTSSYEQYF
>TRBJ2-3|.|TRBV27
CASSLLAPTDTQYF
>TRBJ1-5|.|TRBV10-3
CAISGGGAAGNQPQHF
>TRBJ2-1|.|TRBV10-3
CAISESGRNEQFF
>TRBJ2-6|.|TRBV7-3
CASSMTGGSSGANVLTF
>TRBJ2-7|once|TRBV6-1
CASRAWTGGGYEQYF